The 12 T cell receptor beta chains listed next were all sequenced from one sample in a study of CD8+ T cells in alopecia areata. Reverse transcribed after extraction, RNA yielded cDNA as the sequencing template. Assay: immunoSEQ multiplex PCR; the TCRdb copy retains only in-frame clones and omits some. This table holds 200,000 or so clones, around 50% found once. Source material: CD8+ T cells sorted from blood. These receptors were collected from a human donor in good health.

V is TRBV21-1 and J is TRBJ2-6; the table's D call, TRBD1, was not checked against the DNA. TRBV21-1 is flagged as a pseudogene. CDR3 length: 13 amino acids. This CDR3 is CASTAGGANVLTF. DNA for the CDR3: TGTGCCAGCACGGCAGGCGGGGCCAACGTCCTGACTTTC.

This chain uses TRBV4-2 with TRBJ1-2, with D unresolved. This CDR3 spans 16 amino acids. V gave up 3 bases and J gave up 6 bases, with 20 bases separating them. Germline CDR1 reads LGHNA; CDR2 reads YNFKEQ. The CDR3 protein is CASSQAGGGDGNGYTF. CDR3 nucleotide sequence: TGTGCCAGCAGCCAGGCTGGCGGCGGGGATGGGAATGGCTACACCTTC.

The chain is built from TRBV11-2 and TRBJ2-3, with TRBD2 as a possible D gene (7 bases). Between the trimmed V and J ends, which lost 7 bases and 0 bases, there was a span of 11 bases. The CDR3 has 14 amino acids. Germline assignment: CDR1 SGHAT and CDR2 FQNNGV. CDR3 sequence (DNA): TGTGCCAGCACTTGGGGGGGCAGCACAGATACGCAGTATTTT. Translation: CASTWGGSTDTQYF.

The rearrangement links TRBV11-1 to TRBJ2-7, with D uncertain. Germline V gene lookup returns CDR1 SGHAT and CDR2 FQDESV (reference sequence). V was cut by 0 bases and J by 3 bases, with 6 bases left in between. The CDR3 sequence is 13 residues long. The CDR3 bases are TGTGCCAGCAGCTTAGCACCCGTCTACGAGCAGTACTTC. Residues: CASSLAPVYEQYF. Combining the CDR3 with reference TRBV11-1 and TRBJ2-7 gives the whole variable domain EAEVAQSPRYKITEKSQAVAFWCDPISGHATLYWYRQILGQGPELLVQFQDESVVDDSQLPKDRFSAERLKGVDSTLKIQPAELGDSAMYLCASSLAPVYEQYFGPGTRLTVT.

This chain links TRBV15 with TRBJ1-6; a possible D gene is TRBD1 (6 bases). The germline V gene encodes CDR1 LNHNV and CDR2 YYDKDF (reference sequence). Trimming took 1 base from V and 7 from J, leaving 8 bases between them. The CDR3 has 14 residues. DNA of the CDR3: TGTGCCACCAGCAGAGGGACAGAGAATTCACCCCTCCACTTT. Its protein is CATSRGTENSPLHF.

This clone is medium-sized in the sample. The chain links TRBV27 to TRBJ2-1; 9 bases align to TRBD2. The J segment lost 4 bases and the V segment lost 3 bases, leaving 4 bases of the junction unmatched. CDR3 length: 15 amino acids. Germline V gene lookup returns CDR1 MNHEY and CDR2 SMNVEV (reference sequence). The chain's CDR3 is CASSLRAGGYNEQFF. CDR3 coding DNA: TGTGCCAGCAGTTTGCGAGCGGGGGGATACAATGAGCAGTTCTTC.

V usage is TRBV7-8 and J usage is TRBJ1-3; D call uncertain. This CDR3 comprises 14 residues. Trimming stripped 3 bases from V and 4 bases from J, with 10 bases between. Looked up from germline, CDR1 is SGHVS and CDR2 is FQNEAQ. CDR3 residues: CASSFRGKGNTIYF. The CDR3 coding sequence is TGTGCCAGCAGCTTTCGAGGGAAGGGAAACACCATATATTTT.

This clone was seen a few times. The sample carries other DNA sequences with the same CDR3. This chain links TRBV29-1 with TRBJ2-2, with D possibly called TRBD1 or TRBD2 (5 bases each). The CDR3 extends over 11 amino acids. Germline V lookup: CDR1 SQVTM, CDR2 ANQGSEA. V lost 4 bases and J 5 bases, leaving 5 bases between the germline ends. Written as DNA, the CDR3 is TGCAGCGTTGGGGGGACCGGGGAGCTGTTTTTT. Its translation is CSVGGTGELFF.

The V gene is TRBV5-6, the J gene TRBJ2-3; TRBD1 aligns across 9 bases. This CDR3 spans 15 amino acids. V lost 3 bases to trimming and J lost 2 bases; unmatched junction nucleotides: 4. Per the germline V gene, CDR1 is SGHDT and CDR2 is YYEEEE. CDR3 coding DNA: TGTGCCAGCAGCTGGGACAGGGAGCACACAGATACGCAGTATTTT. Amino acid sequence: CASSWDREHTDTQYF.

This chain joins TRBV10-2 and TRBJ2-3; TRBD2 matches at 9 bases. From germline, CDR1 is WSHSY and CDR2 SAAADI. The CDR3 has 17 residues. Trimming took 1 base from V and 5 from J; bases not matched to a gene: 10. CDR3 nucleotides: TGCGCCAGCAGTGAGTACCCCAGCGGGGGGCCGGAAGATACGCAGTATTTT. Its protein product is CASSEYPSGGPEDTQYF.

The rearrangement joins TRBV6-6 to TRBJ2-3, with D possibly being TRBD1 (6 bases). The V and J ends lost 6 bases and 0 bases respectively, with 10 bases between them. Germline assignment: CDR1 MNHNY and CDR2 SVGAGI (reference sequence). The length of the CDR3 is 14 residues. The DNA of the CDR3 is TGTGCCAGCAGGACGACAGGTAGCACAGATACGCAGTATTTT. Its translation is CASRTTGSTDTQYF.

The chain is built from TRBV27 and TRBJ2-2, with a tentative D call TRBD1 (6 bases). Looked up from germline, CDR1 is MNHEY and CDR2 is SMNVEV (reference sequence). The ends were cut back, 8 bases at V and 5 bases at J, with 18 bases in the middle. The CDR3 is 15 residues long. The CDR3 region is CASRGLGARTGELFF. The CDR3 bases are TGTGCCAGCCGAGGGCTGGGGGCAAGGACCGGGGAGCTGTTTTTT.